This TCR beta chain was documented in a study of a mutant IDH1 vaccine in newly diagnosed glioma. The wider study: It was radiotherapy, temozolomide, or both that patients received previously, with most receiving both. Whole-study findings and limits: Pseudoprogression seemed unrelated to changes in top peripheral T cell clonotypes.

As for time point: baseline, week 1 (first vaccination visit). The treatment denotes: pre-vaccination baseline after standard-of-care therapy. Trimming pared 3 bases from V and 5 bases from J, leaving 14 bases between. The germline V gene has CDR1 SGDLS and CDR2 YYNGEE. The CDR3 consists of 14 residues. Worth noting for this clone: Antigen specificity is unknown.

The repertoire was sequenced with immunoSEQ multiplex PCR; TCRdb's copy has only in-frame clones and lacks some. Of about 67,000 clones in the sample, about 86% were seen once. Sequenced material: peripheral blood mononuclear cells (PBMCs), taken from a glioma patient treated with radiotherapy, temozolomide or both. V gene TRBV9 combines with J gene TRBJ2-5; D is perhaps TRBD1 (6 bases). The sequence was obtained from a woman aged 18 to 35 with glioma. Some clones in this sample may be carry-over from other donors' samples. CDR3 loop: CASSAQGLLETQYF. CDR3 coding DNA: TGTGCCAGCAGCGCCCAGGGGTTATTGGAGACCCAGTACTTC.